This T cell receptor (beta chain) stems from a study of CD4 and CD8 cells across lung adenocarcinoma regions. This clonotype occurred a few times. The patients had localized lung adenocarcinoma, a non-small cell subtype. TCRdb used MiXCR to reprocess the PCR reads, holding one entry per CDR3 protein. The sample lists roughly 11,000 distinct CDR3 sequences, approximately 49% occurring once. Germline assignment: CDR1 MNHEY and CDR2 SVGAGI. With V trimmed by 0 bases and J by 8 bases, 9 bases remained unmatched. This CDR3 comprises 15 residues. The TCR comes from a female donor with lung adenocarcinoma. The CD4 and CD8 labels of this study may be unreliable. The sequenced sample consisted of CD8+ T cells from the center of a lung tumor. The gene calls are TRBV6-5 and TRBJ1-2; 7 bases are shared with TRBD1. The CDR3 loop is CASSYSRTGVGGYTF. CDR3 DNA: TGTGCCAGCAGTTACTCGCGTACAGGGGTGGGAGGCTACACCTTC.